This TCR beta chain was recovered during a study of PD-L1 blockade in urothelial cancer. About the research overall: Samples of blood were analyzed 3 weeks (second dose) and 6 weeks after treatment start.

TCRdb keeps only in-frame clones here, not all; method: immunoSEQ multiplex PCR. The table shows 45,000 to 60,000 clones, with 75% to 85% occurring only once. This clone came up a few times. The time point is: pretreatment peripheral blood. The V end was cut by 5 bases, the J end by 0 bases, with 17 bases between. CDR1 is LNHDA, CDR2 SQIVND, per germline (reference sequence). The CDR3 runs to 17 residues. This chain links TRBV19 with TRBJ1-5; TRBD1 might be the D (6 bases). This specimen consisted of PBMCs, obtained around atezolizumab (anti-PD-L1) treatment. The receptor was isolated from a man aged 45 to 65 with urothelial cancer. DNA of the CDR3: TGTGCCAGTAGTCCCCGAAGGACAGACAATAGCAATCAGCCCCAGCATTTT. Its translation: CASSPRRTDNSNQPQHF. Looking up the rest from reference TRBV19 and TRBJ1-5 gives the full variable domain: DGGITQSPKYLFRKEGQNVTLSCEQNLNHDAMYWYRQDPGQGLRLIYYSQIVNDFQKGDIAEGYSVSREKKESFPLTVTSAQKNPTAFYLCASSPRRTDNSNQPQHFGDGTRLSIL.